Listed below are T cell receptor beta chains from one sample, sequenced in a study of blood T cell repertoires in COVID-19. Clones were sequenced by immunoSEQ multiplex PCR, and TCRdb holds only the in-frame ones, with some missing. The sample carries some 130,000 clones, approximately 90% recorded once. The sequenced sample was PBMCs or T cells enriched from blood (not recorded which). These receptors were taken from a man aged 50-60 years who had recovered from COVID-19. Both conserved end residues are part of each CDR3. The order of the fields is J gene, V gene, CDR3 protein.

J: TRBJ2-3
V: TRBV7-2
CDR3: CASSLVGGSTDTQYF

J: TRBJ2-7
V: TRBV28
CDR3: CASISSYEQYF

J: TRBJ2-1
V: TRBV5-1
CDR3: CASSVSGGAVEQFF

J: TRBJ1-3
V: TRBV18
CDR3: CASSPLSLRSLVSGNTIYF

J: TRBJ1-6
V: TRBV7-9
CDR3: CASSLWRSSYNSPLHF

J: TRBJ2-2
V: TRBV24-1
CDR3: CATRGENTGELFF

J: TRBJ1-3
V: TRBV7-8
CDR3: CASSPGRDFSGNTIYF

J: TRBJ2-1
V: TRBV5-1
CDR3: CASSLAVNNEQFF

J: TRBJ2-5
V: TRBV5-1
CDR3: CASSLYGTSGATETQYF

J: TRBJ2-7
V: TRBV5-1
CDR3: CASSLNPGGNYEQYF

J: TRBJ1-3
V: TRBV11-2
CDR3: CASSFSPGGTVNTIYF

J: TRBJ2-7
V: TRBV6-2/TRBV6-3
CDR3: CASSYGLAGREQYF

J: TRBJ1-5
V: TRBV7-2
CDR3: CASSLAGAGVNQPQHF

J: TRBJ2-7
V: TRBV7-3
CDR3: CASSLTNEDEQYF

J: TRBJ2-1
V: TRBV28
CDR3: CASSPGAFRPEQFF

J: TRBJ2-7
V: TRBV5-4
CDR3: CASSPDSRRPAEQYF

J: TRBJ1-4
V: TRBV19
CDR3: CASSSTPTGRHEKLFF

J: TRBJ2-1
V: TRBV19
CDR3: CASSIESSSYNEQFF

J: TRBJ2-1
V: TRBV12-3/TRBV12-4
CDR3: CASSFAGYNEQFF

J: TRBJ2-7
V: TRBV24-1
CDR3: CATRGKGVPYEQYF

J: TRBJ2-5
V: TRBV9
CDR3: CASSPTVTSGTETQYF

J: TRBJ2-2
V: TRBV28
CDR3: CASSPPLAGGYTGELFF

J: TRBJ2-1
V: TRBV30
CDR3: CAWSVLASGSYNEQFF

J: TRBJ1-2
V: TRBV27
CDR3: CASSRTGFNYGYTF

J: TRBJ1-4
V: TRBV28
CDR3: CASGLQGGGEKLFF

J: TRBJ1-2
V: TRBV25-1
CDR3: CASSEQTGGRGYTF

J: TRBJ2-2
V: TRBV12-5
CDR3: CASGFLTGELFF

J: TRBJ2-1
V: TRBV7-2
CDR3: CASSVFGTSGDNEQFF